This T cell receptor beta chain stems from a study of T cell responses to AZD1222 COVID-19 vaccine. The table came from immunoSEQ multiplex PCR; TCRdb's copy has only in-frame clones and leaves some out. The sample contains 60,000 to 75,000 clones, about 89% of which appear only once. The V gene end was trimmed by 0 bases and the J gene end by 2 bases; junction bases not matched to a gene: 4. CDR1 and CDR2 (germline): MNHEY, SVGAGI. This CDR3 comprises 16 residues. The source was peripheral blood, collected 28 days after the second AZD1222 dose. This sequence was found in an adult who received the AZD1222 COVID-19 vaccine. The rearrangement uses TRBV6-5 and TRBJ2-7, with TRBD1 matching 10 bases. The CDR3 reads CASSYSRDRGPYEQYF. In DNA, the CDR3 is TGTGCCAGCAGTTACTCCCGGGACAGGGGCCCCTACGAGCAGTACTTC.